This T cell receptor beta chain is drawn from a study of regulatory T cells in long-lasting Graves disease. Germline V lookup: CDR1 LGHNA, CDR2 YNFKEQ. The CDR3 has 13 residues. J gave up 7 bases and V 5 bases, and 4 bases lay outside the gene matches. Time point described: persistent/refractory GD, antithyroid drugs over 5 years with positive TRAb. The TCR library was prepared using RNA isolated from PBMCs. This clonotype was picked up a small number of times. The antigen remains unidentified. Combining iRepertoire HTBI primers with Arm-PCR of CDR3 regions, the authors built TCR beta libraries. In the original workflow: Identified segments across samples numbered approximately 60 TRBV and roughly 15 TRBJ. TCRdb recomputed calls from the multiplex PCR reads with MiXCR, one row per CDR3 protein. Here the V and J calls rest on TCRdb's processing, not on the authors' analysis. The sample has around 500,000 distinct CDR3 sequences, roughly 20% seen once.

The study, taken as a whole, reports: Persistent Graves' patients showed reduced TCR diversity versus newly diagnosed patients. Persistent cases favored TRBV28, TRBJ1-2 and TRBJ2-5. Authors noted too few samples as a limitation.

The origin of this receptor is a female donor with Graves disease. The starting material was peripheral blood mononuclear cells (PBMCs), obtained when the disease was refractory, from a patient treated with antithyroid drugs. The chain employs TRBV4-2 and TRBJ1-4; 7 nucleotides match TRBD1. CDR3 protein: CASSNRDSEKLFF. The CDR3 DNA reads TGTGCCAGCAGCAACCGGGACAGTGAAAAACTGTTTTTT.